This T cell receptor beta chain derives from a study of CD8 T cells in Susac syndrome (dated by TCRdb to about 2019). For the wider study: Repertoire sequencing was used to test whether CD8+ T cell activation and differentiation in Susac syndrome was antigen driven.

RNA was extracted with the RNeasy kit and 0.5 to 1 ug was reverse transcribed using random hexamers. The immunoSEQ multiplex PCR assay, which covers 54 Vbeta and 13 Jbeta segments, was used to amplify TCR beta CDR3 regions. Bias from PCR amplification was corrected by using a synthetic template baseline for primer optimization and for computational correction. Per the source publication's procedure: Reads were assigned to V, D and J genes according to IMGT and analyzed in immunoSEQ Analyzer, with only productive sequences retained. Clonality was calculated as one minus the Shannon entropy normalized by log2 of the number of productive unique sequences. Public and private clones were assessed among the 100 most prevalent clones of each patient and control. A clone was defined as Susac-specific if it was absent from the healthy and MS cohorts, from some 1,100 published viral clones and from other ImmuneACCESS disease sequences. TCRdb trimmed the raw reads at Q25, called clones with MiXCR and kept productive beta chains. Rows with one shared CDR3 protein collapse into an entry with the most common genes and DNA. The V and J calls follow TCRdb's processing rather than the paper's. A total of 180,000 or so distinct CDR3 sequences appear in this sample, 90% to 95% of them only once. In total, the top ten clones hold just under 0.095% of the sample.

High-throughput TCR beta sequencing profiled peripheral blood CD8+ and CD4+ T cells from healthy donors, Susac syndrome patients and multiple sclerosis patients. The multiple sclerosis controls were treatment-naive patients whose relapsing-remitting disease, either stable or active, fulfilled the revised McDonald criteria. Bulk CD8+ and CD4+ T cells were purified magnetically by negative isolation, whereas CD8+ TEMRA cells were enriched by FACS. Blood was collected in EDTA tubes and processed within 24 hours, with PBMCs isolated through density gradient centrifugation. PBMCs intended for TCR sequencing were cryopreserved in liquid nitrogen and thawed later in a water bath at 37 degrees C. The sorted or isolated CD4+, CD8+ and CD8+ TEMRA cells reached a purity of at least 90%. The germline V gene sets CDR1 to SQVTM and CDR2 to ANQGSEA. Relative to germline, V is 7 bases shorter and J is 1 base shorter, with 13 bases between their ends. The CDR3, cysteine through phenylalanine, is 13 amino acids long. The retained sequence is limited to the CDR3, 39 bases, with the frame set at the first base.

As concerns this clonotype: What antigen it recognizes has not been identified. Within one base of it there is no much larger clone, and no base qualities were kept.

Results and caveats for the whole study, not just this receptor: The number of individuals in the TCR sequencing and HLA analysis was acknowledged as relatively small.

The sample taken for sequencing was CD4+ T cells from PBMCs. The clonotype originates from a human donor with multiple sclerosis. Recombination connected TRBV29-1 to TRBJ1-1, with the D gene too uncertain to name. The base sequence is TGCAGCGCCGACCCGGGCAGGAACACTGAAGCTTTCTTT. Its protein reads: CSADPGRNTEAFF.